This T cell receptor (beta chain) originates from a study of cytomegalovirus exposure and HLA in healthy donors. Study-level findings and limits: In most subjects, TCR beta sequences reportedly gave accurate predictions of HLA-A and HLA-B alleles.

Both 60 Vbeta primers and 13 Jbeta primers went into the PCR. Data came from immunoSEQ multiplex PCR; TCRdb stores just in-frame clones and leaves some out. The table records approximately 95,000 clones, around four fifths of them present only once. Germline V gene data show CDR1 as MDHEN and CDR2 as SYDVKM. Between the trimmed V and J ends, which lost 5 bases and 4 bases, there was a span of 9 bases. The CDR3 spans 13 residues. In this sample, this clone turned up a few times. Its specificity is not known. Other DNA sequences in the same sample also yield this CDR3. The specimen was PBMCs. This chain joins TRBV28 and TRBJ1-3; D is uncertain. The clonotype was recovered from a woman in her thirties or forties in good health and CMV-seropositive. CDR3 sequence reads: CASSRVGGNTIYF. The CDR3 region has the DNA TGTGCCAGCAGTCGGGTAGGAGGAAACACCATATATTTT.